These 22 T cell receptor beta chains were all obtained from the same sample, sequenced in a study of shared clonotypes between healthy human individuals. Here immunoSEQ multiplex PCR was the method, and the copy in TCRdb shows in-frame clones only, minus some. The table has about 590,000 clones, roughly 95% seen once. Positively selected for CCR7, the CD45RO-negative cells used as naive CD8 cells excluded terminally differentiated effector memory CD45RA+ cells. Sequenced material: naive CD8+ T cells sorted from blood. These receptors originate from a woman aged 30 to 39 in good health.

With regard to this clone: The same CDR3 can be traced to other DNA sequences in this sample. The rearrangement joins TRBV27 to TRBJ2-1; D unresolved. The CDR3 runs 15 residues. Trimming took off 1 base at V and 1 base at J, with 8 bases between the two ends. Germline V gene lookup returns CDR1 MNHEY and CDR2 SMNVEV (reference sequence). Here the CDR3 DNA reads TGTGCCAGCAGTTTATTGGGCGGTTCCTACAATGAGCAGTTCTTC. Its protein is CASSLLGGSYNEQFF.

This chain joins TRBV27 and TRBJ1-2; 7 positions match TRBD1. The germline CDR1 and CDR2 sequences are MNHEY and SMNVEV (reference sequence). V lost 5 bases to trimming and J lost 7 bases; unmatched junction nucleotides: 10. This CDR3 comprises 14 residues. DNA of the CDR3: TGTGCCAGCAGTCCCAGGACAGGTTTTCGTGGCTACACCTTC. The encoded protein is CASSPRTGFRGYTF.

In its sample, this clone was seen once. The J gene is TRBJ2-1, the V gene TRBV7-6, with TRBD2 matching over 12 bases. Germline CDR1 reads SGHVS; CDR2 reads FNYEAQ. The V gene end was trimmed by 3 bases and the J gene end by 0 bases; junction bases not matched to a gene: 3. There are 17 residues in the CDR3. CDR3 DNA: TGTGCCAGCAGCTTGGGACTAGCGGGCCGCTCCTACAATGAGCAGTTCTTC. Translation gives CASSLGLAGRSYNEQFF.

The chain uses TRBV27 and TRBJ2-2, with TRBD2 matching over 7 bases. V lost 8 bases and J lost 3; bases outside the gene matches: 3. Germline values: CDR1 MNHEY, CDR2 SMNVEV (reference sequence). CDR3 length: 13 amino acids. The CDR3 spells CASGSGDTGELFF. The DNA for the CDR3 is TGTGCCAGCGGGAGCGGGGACACCGGGGAGCTGTTTTTT.

This rearrangement joins TRBV9 to TRBJ1-2; D might be TRBD1 (6 bases). The CDR3 sequence is 13 residues long. Trimming cost V 3 bases and J 4 bases, with 10 bases left between them. From germline, CDR1 is SGDLS and CDR2 YYNGEE. The CDR3 here is CASSAEGGYGYTF. The CDR3 nucleotides read TGTGCCAGCAGCGCGGAAGGGGGCTATGGCTACACCTTC.

This chain links TRBV15 with TRBJ1-5; 8 bases agree with TRBD1. With 5 bases clipped from V and 7 bases from J, the junction kept 10 bases outside the gene matches. This CDR3 is 15 amino acids long. Germline V CDR1 and CDR2: LNHNV, YYDKDF (reference sequence). CDR3 loop: CATSEARQGAQPQHF. The CDR3 DNA reads as TGTGCCACCAGCGAGGCCAGGCAGGGGGCCCAGCCCCAGCATTTT.

The chain joins TRBV7-9 to TRBJ2-1, with 8 bases that match TRBD1. The CDR3 is 15 residues long. After removal of 8 bases from V and 3 bases from J, the junction contained 9 bases not matched to a gene. The germline V gene encodes CDR1 SEHNR and CDR2 FQNEAQ (reference sequence). The CDR3 DNA is TGTGCCAGCCGAGCGTCAGGGGGCTACTACAATGAGCAGTTCTTC. Its protein product is CASRASGGYYNEQFF.

On this clone: The sample has other DNA sequences that encode this CDR3 too. This chain connects TRBV28 to TRBJ2-7; D is unresolved. The germline gives CDR1 MDHEN, CDR2 SYDVKM. The CDR3 has 11 residues. V was trimmed by 5 bases and J by 4 bases, leaving 6 bases between them. This CDR3 is CASSVRYEQYF. The CDR3 DNA sequence: TGTGCCAGCAGTGTTCGTTACGAGCAGTACTTC. Combining the CDR3 with reference TRBV28 and TRBJ2-7 gives the whole variable domain DVKVTQSSRYLVKRTGEKVFLECVQDMDHENMFWYRQDPGLGLRLIYFSYDVKMKEKGDIPEGYSVSREKKERFSLILESASTNQTSMYLCASSVRYEQYFGPGTRLTVT.

The V and J genes are TRBV2 and TRBJ1-5; a possible D gene is TRBD1 (5 bases). This CDR3 comprises 14 residues. Between the trimmed V and J ends, which lost 6 bases and 1 base, there was a span of 10 bases. Germline CDR1 reads SNHLY; CDR2 reads FYNNEI. The CDR3 DNA follows: TGTGCCAGCAGCGGCAGGGCAAGCAATCAGCCCCAGCATTTT. It yields the protein CASSGRASNQPQHF. The whole variable domain, remainder taken from reference TRBV2 and TRBJ1-5, is EPEVTQTPSHQVTQMGQEVILRCVPISNHLYFYWYRQILGQKVEFLVSFYNNEISEKSEIFDDQFSVERPDGSNFTLKIRSTKLEDSAMYFCASSGRASNQPQHFGDGTRLSIL.

The sample holds one count of this clone. V is TRBV19 and J is TRBJ2-3; tentative D call: TRBD2 (6 bases). V lost 6 bases and J 3 bases, leaving 13 bases between the germline ends. From germline, CDR1 is LNHDA and CDR2 SQIVND (reference sequence). The CDR3 contains 14 residues. CDR3 in DNA: TGTGCCAGTAGGTCACTTCGGGAGACAGATACGCAGTATTTT. Translating it yields CASRSLRETDTQYF.

The chain joins TRBV13 to TRBJ1-2; possible D gene TRBD1, 5 bases. The CDR3 runs to 17 residues. V lost 0 bases and J 5 bases, leaving 19 bases between the germline ends. Germline CDR1 reads PRHDT; CDR2 reads FYEKMQ (reference sequence). This CDR3 is CASSLGLTGGTEYGYTF. The DNA for the CDR3 is TGTGCCAGCAGCTTAGGCCTAACGGGGGGGACTGAGTATGGCTACACCTTC.

The chain uses TRBV25-1 and TRBJ2-1; D gene uncertain. Germline loops: CDR1 MGHDK, CDR2 SYGVNS. This CDR3 contains 12 residues. The V and J ends lost 4 bases and 8 bases respectively, with 9 bases between them. Here the CDR3 reads CASSVTKDEQFF. The CDR3 DNA follows: TGTGCCAGCAGTGTCACAAAAGATGAGCAGTTCTTC.

Comments on this clone: Relative to the germline gene, one junction end is altered; a read error may explain this. The CDR3 protein is CSARVAGEQFF. CDR3 bases: TGCAGTGCCAGAGTAGCGGGTGAGCAGTTCTTC. The V gene is TRBV20-1, the J gene TRBJ2-1, with 7 bases matching TRBD2. This CDR3 is built from 11 residues. Germline CDR1 is DFQATT and CDR2 is SNEGSKA (reference sequence).

The chain combines TRBV13 with TRBJ2-5, with D perhaps TRBD2 (5 bases). This CDR3 is 15 amino acids long. Germline CDR1 and CDR2: PRHDT and FYEKMQ (reference sequence). Trimming took 5 bases from V and 5 from J, leaving 18 bases between them. The CDR3 region is CASSPQAGERETQYF. CDR3 nucleotide sequence: TGTGCCAGCAGCCCCCAGGCCGGGGAAAGGGAGACCCAGTACTTC.

This chain uses TRBV7-9 with TRBJ2-3; perhaps TRBD2 as D (5 bases). Germline values: CDR1 SEHNR, CDR2 FQNEAQ (reference sequence). The CDR3 runs to 15 residues. V lost 0 bases and J 0 bases, leaving 7 bases between the germline ends. The CDR3: CASSLAGVSTDTQYF. The CDR3 DNA follows: TGTGCCAGCAGCTTAGCGGGAGTTAGCACAGATACGCAGTATTTT. The full variable domain, in which reference TRBV7-9 and TRBJ2-3 provide the parts outside the CDR3, is DTGVSQNPRHKITKRGQNVTFRCDPISEHNRLYWYRQTLGQGPEFLTYFQNEAQLEKSRLLSDRFSAERPKGSFSTLEIQRTEQGDSAMYLCASSLAGVSTDTQYFGPGTRLTVL.

The rearrangement joins TRBV28 to TRBJ2-7, with 7 bases that match TRBD1. V dropped 5 bases and J dropped 4; count of bases not matched to a gene: 8. This CDR3 contains 14 residues. Germline values: CDR1 MDHEN, CDR2 SYDVKM. CDR3 sequence reads: CASSLRGGRYEQYF. The DNA of the CDR3 is TGTGCCAGCAGTCTGAGAGGGGGCAGGTACGAGCAGTACTTC.

The chain links TRBV19 to TRBJ2-3, with 7 nucleotides matching TRBD2. Germline lookup yields CDR1 LNHDA and CDR2 SQIVND (reference sequence). The V and J ends lost 6 bases and 3 bases, in that order; junction bases with no gene match: 6. The CDR3 is 14 residues long. The CDR3: CASSRDYLTDTQYF. For the CDR3, the DNA is TGTGCCAGTAGCAGGGACTATTTAACAGATACGCAGTATTTT.

The V and J genes are TRBV6-1 and TRBJ1-1; D gene ambiguous. V was clipped by 2 bases and J by 1 base, with 17 bases between them. Germline V gene data show CDR1 as MNHNS and CDR2 as SASEGT. The CDR3 spans 17 residues. CDR3 in DNA: TGTGCCAGCAGTGAACGGGCTGTAATAGGAACGAACACTGAAGCTTTCTTT. Protein sequence: CASSERAVIGTNTEAFF.

V gene TRBV9 combines with J gene TRBJ2-1, with 8 bases fitting TRBD2. The CDR3 sequence is 17 residues long. Germline V lookup: CDR1 SGDLS, CDR2 YYNGEE. Trimming took 2 bases from V and 0 from J; bases not matched to a gene: 7. The DNA of the CDR3 is TGTGCCAGCAGCGTTTTCTCGGGAGGGAGCTCCTACAATGAGCAGTTCTTC. Its protein product is CASSVFSGGSSYNEQFF.

The chain links TRBV27 to TRBJ2-2; D call uncertain. V lost 6 bases and J 6 bases, leaving 11 bases between the germline ends. CDR3 size: 13 residues. Germline-derived CDR1 and CDR2 are MNHEY and SMNVEV (reference sequence). The CDR3 region is CASSTLGAGELFF. The CDR3 nucleotides read TGTGCCAGCAGCACCCTAGGTGCCGGGGAGCTGTTTTTT.

The rearrangement uses TRBV30 and TRBJ2-5, with D hard to call. The CDR3 is made up of 17 amino acids. Trimming pared 4 bases from V and 5 bases from J, leaving 26 bases between. Per the germline V gene, CDR1 is GTSNPN and CDR2 is SVGIG (reference sequence). CDR3 amino acids: CAWTPHSGGWGEETQYF. The CDR3 coding sequence is TGTGCCTGGACGCCACACTCAGGTGGTTGGGGTGAGGAGACCCAGTACTTC.

V is TRBV29-1 and J is TRBJ2-7; D unresolved. The length of the CDR3 is 13 residues. Germline-derived CDR1 and CDR2 are SQVTM and ANQGSEA. The V gene lost 4 bases and the J gene lost 3 bases, with 13 bases spanning the gap. The CDR3 DNA reads as TGCAGCGTTGGAGTGCGGACGGGCTACGAGCAGTACTTC. It specifies CSVGVRTGYEQYF.